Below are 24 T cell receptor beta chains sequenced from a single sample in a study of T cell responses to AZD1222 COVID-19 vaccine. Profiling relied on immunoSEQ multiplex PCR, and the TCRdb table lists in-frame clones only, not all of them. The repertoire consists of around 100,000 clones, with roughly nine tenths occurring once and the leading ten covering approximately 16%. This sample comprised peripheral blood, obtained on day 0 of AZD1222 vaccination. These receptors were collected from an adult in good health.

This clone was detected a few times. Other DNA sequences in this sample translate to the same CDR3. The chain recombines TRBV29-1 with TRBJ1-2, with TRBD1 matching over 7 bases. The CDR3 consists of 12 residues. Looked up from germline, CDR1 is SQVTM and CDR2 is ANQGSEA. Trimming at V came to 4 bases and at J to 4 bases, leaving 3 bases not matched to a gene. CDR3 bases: TGCAGCGTTGCCGGGACAGTCTATGGCTACACCTTC. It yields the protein CSVAGTVYGYTF.

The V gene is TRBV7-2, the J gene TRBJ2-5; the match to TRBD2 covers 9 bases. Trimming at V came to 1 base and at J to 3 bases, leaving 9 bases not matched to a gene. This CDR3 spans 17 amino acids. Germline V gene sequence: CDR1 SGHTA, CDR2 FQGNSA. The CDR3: CASSLESSGVWEETQYF. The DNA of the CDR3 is TGTGCCAGCAGCTTAGAGTCTAGCGGGGTTTGGGAAGAGACCCAGTACTTC.

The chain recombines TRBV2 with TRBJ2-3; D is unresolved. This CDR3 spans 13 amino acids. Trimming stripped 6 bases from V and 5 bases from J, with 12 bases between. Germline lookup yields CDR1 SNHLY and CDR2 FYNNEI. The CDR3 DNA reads TGTGCCAGCAGGCCCGGGCCCAAAGATACGCAGTATTTT. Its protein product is CASRPGPKDTQYF.

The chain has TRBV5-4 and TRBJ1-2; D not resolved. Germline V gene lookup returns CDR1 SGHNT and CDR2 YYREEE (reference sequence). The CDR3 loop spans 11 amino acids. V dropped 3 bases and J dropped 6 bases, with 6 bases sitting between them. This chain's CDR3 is CASSSQDGYTF. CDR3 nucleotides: TGTGCCAGCAGCTCCCAAGATGGCTACACCTTC.

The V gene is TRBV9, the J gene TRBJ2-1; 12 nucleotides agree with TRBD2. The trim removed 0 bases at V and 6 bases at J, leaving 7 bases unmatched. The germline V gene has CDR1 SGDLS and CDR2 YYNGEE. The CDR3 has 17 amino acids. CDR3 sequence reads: CASSVAASGGEINEQFF. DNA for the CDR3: TGTGCCAGCAGCGTAGCTGCTAGCGGGGGGGAAATCAATGAGCAGTTCTTC.

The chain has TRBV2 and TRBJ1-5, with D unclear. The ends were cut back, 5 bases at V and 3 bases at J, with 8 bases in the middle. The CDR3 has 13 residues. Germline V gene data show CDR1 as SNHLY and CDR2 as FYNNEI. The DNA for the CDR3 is TGTGCCAGCAGTATCACAGTCAATCAGCCCCAGCATTTT. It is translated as CASSITVNQPQHF.

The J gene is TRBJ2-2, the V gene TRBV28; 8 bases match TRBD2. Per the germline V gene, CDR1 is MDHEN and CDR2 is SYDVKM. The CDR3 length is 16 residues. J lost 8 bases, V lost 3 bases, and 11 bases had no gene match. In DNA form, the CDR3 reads TGTGCCAGCAGTTTGGGGACTAGAAAAAAGAGTGGGGAGCTGTTTTTT. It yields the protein CASSLGTRKKSGELFF.

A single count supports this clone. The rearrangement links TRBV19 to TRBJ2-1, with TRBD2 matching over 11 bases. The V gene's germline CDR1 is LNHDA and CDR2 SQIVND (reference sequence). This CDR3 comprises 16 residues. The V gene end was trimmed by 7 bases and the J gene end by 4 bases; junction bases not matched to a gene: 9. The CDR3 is CASNRAASGRYNEQFF. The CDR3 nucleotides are TGTGCCAGTAACCGCGCGGCTAGCGGGAGGTACAATGAGCAGTTCTTC.

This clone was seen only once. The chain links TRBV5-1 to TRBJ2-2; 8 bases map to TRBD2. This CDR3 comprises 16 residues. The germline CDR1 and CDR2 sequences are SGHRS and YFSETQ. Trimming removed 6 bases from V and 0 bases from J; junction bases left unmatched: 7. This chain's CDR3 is CASTLSGTANTGELFF. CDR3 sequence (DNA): TGCGCCAGCACCCTTAGCGGGACCGCGAACACCGGGGAGCTGTTTTTT. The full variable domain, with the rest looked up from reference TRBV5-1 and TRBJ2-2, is KAGVTQTPRYLIKTRGQQVTLSCSPISGHRSVSWYQQTPGQGLQFLFEYFSETQRNKGNFPGRFSGRQFSNSRSEMNVSTLELGDSALYLCASTLSGTANTGELFFGEGSRLTVL.

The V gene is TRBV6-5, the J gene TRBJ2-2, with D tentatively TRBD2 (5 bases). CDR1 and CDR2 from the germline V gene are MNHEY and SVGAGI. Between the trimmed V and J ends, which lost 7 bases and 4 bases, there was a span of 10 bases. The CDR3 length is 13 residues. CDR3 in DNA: TGTGCCAGCAAGGAGGCCAGCACCGGGGAGCTGTTTTTT. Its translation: CASKEASTGELFF.

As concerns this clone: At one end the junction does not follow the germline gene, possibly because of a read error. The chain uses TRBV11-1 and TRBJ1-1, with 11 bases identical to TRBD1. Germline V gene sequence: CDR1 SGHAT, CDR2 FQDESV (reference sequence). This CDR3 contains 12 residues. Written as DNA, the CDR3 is TGTGCCAGCAGCTCGGACAGGGGGCCTCGATTGTTT. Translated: CASSSDRGPRLF.

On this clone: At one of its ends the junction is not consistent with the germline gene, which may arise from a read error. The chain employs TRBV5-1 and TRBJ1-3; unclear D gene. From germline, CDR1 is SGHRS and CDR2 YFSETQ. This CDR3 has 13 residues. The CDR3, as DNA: TGCGCCAACAGCTTTGGTGATGGAAACACCATATATTTT. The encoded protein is CANSFGDGNTIYF.

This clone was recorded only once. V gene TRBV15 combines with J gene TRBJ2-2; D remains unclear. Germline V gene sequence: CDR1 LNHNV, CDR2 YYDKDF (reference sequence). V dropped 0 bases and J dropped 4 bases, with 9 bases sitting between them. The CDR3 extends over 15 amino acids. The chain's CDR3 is CATSRETAGTGELFF. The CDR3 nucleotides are TGTGCCACCAGCAGAGAAACAGCAGGCACCGGGGAGCTGTTTTTT.

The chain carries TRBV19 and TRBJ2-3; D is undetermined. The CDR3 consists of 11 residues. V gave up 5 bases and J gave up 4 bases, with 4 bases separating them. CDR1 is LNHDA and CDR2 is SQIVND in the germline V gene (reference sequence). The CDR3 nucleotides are TGTGCCAGTAGTGAGGCAGATACGCAGTATTTT. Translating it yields CASSEADTQYF.

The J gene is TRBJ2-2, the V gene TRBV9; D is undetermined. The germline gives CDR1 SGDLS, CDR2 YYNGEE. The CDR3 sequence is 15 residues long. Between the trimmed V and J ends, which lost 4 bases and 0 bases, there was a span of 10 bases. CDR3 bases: TGTGCCAGCAGCCAAACATCTACGAACACCGGGGAGCTGTTTTTT. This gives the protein CASSQTSTNTGELFF.

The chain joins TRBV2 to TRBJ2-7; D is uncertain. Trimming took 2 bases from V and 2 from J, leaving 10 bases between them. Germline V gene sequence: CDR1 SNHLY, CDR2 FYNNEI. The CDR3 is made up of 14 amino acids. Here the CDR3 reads CASSEQRFPYEQYF. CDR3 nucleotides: TGTGCCAGCAGTGAACAGAGATTCCCCTACGAGCAGTACTTC.

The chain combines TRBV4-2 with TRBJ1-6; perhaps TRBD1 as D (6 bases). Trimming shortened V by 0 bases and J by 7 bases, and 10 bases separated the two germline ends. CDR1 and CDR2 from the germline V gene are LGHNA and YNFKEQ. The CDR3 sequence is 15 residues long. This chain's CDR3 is CASSQDQGMNSPLHF. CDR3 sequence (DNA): TGTGCCAGCAGCCAAGATCAGGGGATGAATTCACCCCTCCACTTT.

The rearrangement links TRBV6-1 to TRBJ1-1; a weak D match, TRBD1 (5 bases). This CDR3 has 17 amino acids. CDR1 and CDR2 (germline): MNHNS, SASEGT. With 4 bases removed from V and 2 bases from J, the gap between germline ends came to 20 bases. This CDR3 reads CASSVLVEAGINTEAFF. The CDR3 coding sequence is TGTGCCAGCAGTGTATTAGTGGAGGCAGGGATAAACACTGAAGCTTTCTTT.

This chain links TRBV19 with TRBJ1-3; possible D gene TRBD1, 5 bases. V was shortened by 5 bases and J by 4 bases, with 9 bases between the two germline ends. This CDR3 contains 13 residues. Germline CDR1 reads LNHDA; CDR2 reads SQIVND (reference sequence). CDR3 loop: CASSPWTGNTIYF. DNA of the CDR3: TGTGCCAGTAGTCCCTGGACAGGAAACACCATATATTTT. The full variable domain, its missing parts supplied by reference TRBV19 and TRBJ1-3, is DGGITQSPKYLFRKEGQNVTLSCEQNLNHDAMYWYRQDPGQGLRLIYYSQIVNDFQKGDIAEGYSVSREKKESFPLTVTSAQKNPTAFYLCASSPWTGNTIYFGEGSWLTVV.

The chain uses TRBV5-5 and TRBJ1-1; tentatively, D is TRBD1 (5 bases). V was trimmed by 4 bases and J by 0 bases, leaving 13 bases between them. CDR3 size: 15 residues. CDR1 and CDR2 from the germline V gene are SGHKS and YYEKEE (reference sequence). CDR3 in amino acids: CASSERDGLNTEAFF. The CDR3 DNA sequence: TGTGCCAGCAGCGAACGGGACGGACTGAACACTGAAGCTTTCTTT.

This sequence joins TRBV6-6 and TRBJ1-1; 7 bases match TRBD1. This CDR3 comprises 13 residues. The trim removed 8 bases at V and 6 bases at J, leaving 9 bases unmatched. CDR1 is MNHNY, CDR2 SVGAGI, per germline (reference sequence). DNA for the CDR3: TGTGCCAGCCAAGGGGGCCCTCGGGCTGAAGCTTTCTTT. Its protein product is CASQGGPRAEAFF.

The CDR3 bases are TGTGCCAGGATAAAACAGGGTCGCCATAATTCACCCCTCCACTTT. Amino acid sequence: CARIKQGRHNSPLHF. The V and J genes are TRBV9 and TRBJ1-6, with D perhaps TRBD1 (6 bases). Per germline, CDR1 SGDLS and CDR2 YYNGEE. The CDR3 is made up of 15 amino acids. V was pared by 8 bases and J by 5 bases, with 17 bases between.

The CDR3 DNA reads TGTGCCAGCAGCCGAGGACAGGGGCGAGAGACCCAGTACTTC. This sequence encodes CASSRGQGRETQYF. This chain links TRBV5-4 with TRBJ2-5, with TRBD1 matching over 9 bases. V dropped 4 bases and J dropped 4; count of bases not matched to a gene: 5. This CDR3 comprises 14 residues. Germline assignment: CDR1 SGHNT and CDR2 YYREEE (reference sequence). Using reference TRBV5-4 and TRBJ2-5 for the parts outside the CDR3, the full variable domain is ETGVTQSPTHLIKTRGQQVTLRCSSQSGHNTVSWYQQALGQGPQFIFQYYREEENGRGNFPPRFSGLQFPNYSSELNVNALELDDSALYLCASSRGQGRETQYFGPGTRLLVL.

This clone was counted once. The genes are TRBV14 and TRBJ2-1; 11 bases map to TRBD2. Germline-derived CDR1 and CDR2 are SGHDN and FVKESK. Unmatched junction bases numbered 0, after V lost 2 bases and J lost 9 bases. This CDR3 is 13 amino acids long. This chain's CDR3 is CASSQLAGGEQFF. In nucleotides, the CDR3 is TGTGCCAGCAGCCAACTAGCGGGAGGTGAGCAGTTCTTC.